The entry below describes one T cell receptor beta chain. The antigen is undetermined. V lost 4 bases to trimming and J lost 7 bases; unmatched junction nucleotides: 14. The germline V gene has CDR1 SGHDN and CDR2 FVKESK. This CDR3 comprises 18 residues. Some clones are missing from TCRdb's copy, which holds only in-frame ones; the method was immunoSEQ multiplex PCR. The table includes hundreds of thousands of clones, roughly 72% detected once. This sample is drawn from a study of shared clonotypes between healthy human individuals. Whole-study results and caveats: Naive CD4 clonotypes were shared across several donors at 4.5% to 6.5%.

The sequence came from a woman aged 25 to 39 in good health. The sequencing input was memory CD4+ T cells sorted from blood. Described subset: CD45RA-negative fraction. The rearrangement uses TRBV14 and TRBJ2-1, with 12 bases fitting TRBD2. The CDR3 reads CASSPREPRTSGKNEQFF. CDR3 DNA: TGTGCCAGCAGCCCGAGGGAGCCTCGGACTAGCGGGAAAAATGAGCAGTTCTTC.